These T cell receptor beta chains were read from a single sample in a study of glioma-infiltrating T cells. Using its own MiXCR run on the multiplex PCR reads, TCRdb lists one record per CDR3 protein. The sample includes some 85,000 distinct CDR3 sequences, around a quarter of them seen just once. Sequenced material: glioma tissue, nonneoplastic brain tissue, or PBMCs (not recorded which). Receptors originate from a human donor with low-grade glioma or glioblastoma, undergoing nonglioma brain surgery, or in good health (not recorded which). The CDR3 runs from the conserved cysteine through the conserved F or W. Fields, in order: clone size, V gene, D gene, J gene, CDR3 protein, CDR3 DNA. The D gene is left open where the match is weak. Not every row has a clone size; where given, it reads once, few, many or a size class.

few	TRBV9	NA	TRBJ1-6	CASSEDRFSPLHF	TGTGCCAGCAGCGAAGACAGGTTTTCACCCCTCCACTTT
many	TRBV20-1	NA	TRBJ1-5	CSATEGGNQPQHF	TGCAGTGCAACGGAGGGGGGAAATCAGCCCCAGCATTTT
many	TRBV7-2	NA	TRBJ2-3	CASSLTRGTTDTQYF	TGTGCCAGCAGCCTCACCCGAGGGACGACAGATACGCAGTATTTT
few	TRBV11-2	NA	TRBJ2-7	CASRATTAYEQYF	TGTGCCAGCAGGGCCACAACGGCGTACGAGCAGTACTTC
NA	TRBV5-1	NA	TRBJ2-7	CASSLGWSSYEQYF	TGCGCCAGCAGCTTGGGTTGGAGCTCCTACGAGCAGTACTTC
many	TRBV2	TRBD1	TRBJ1-5	CASSENRGSVQPQHF	TGTGCCAGCAGTGAAAACAGGGGGTCGGTTCAGCCCCAGCATTTT
many	TRBV7-2	NA	TRBJ2-3	CASSSALTQYF	TGTGCCAGCAGCTCCGCTCTTACGCAGTATTTT
NA	TRBV5-1	TRBD2	TRBJ2-5	CASSRPTSYVETQYF	TGCGCCAGCAGCCGTCCGACTAGCTATGTAGAGACCCAGTACTTC
few	TRBV24-1	NA	TRBJ1-5	CATSDQDRSGNQPQHF	TGTGCCACCAGTGACCAAGACAGGAGCGGCAATCAGCCCCAGCATTTT
many	TRBV24-1	NA	TRBJ2-1	CATGAGVNNEQFF	TGTGCCACCGGCGCAGGGGTTAACAATGAGCAGTTCTTC
NA	TRBV30	TRBD1	TRBJ1-5	CAWTGGGRSNQPQHF	TGTGCTTGGACAGGGGGCGGGAGGAGCAATCAGCCCCAGCATTTT
many	TRBV6-1	TRBD1	TRBJ2-7	CASSEGLGTAYEQYF	TGTGCCAGCAGTGAAGGGTTGGGGACAGCCTACGAGCAGTACTTC
NA	TRBV5-1	NA	TRBJ1-1	CASSFRGDTKAFF	TGCGCCAGCAGCTTCAGAGGAGACACTAAAGCTTTCTTT
many	TRBV20-1	TRBD2	TRBJ2-3	CSARDGLAGGTDTQYF	TGCAGTGCTAGAGACGGACTAGCGGGGGGAACAGATACGCAGTATTTT
NA	TRBV20-1	TRBD2	TRBJ2-7	CSARDGTNGAHYGQYF	TGCAGTGCTAGAGACGGGACTAACGGGGCCCACTACGGGCAGTACTTC
many	TRBV7-9	NA	TRBJ2-3	CASSLSGGAADTQYF	TGTGCCAGCAGCTTAAGTGGGGGGGCCGCAGATACGCAGTATTTT
NA	TRBV6-1	NA	TRBJ1-1	CASSDPGGNTEAFF	TGCGCCAGCAGTGACCCCGGGGGGAACACTGAAGCTTTCTTT
NA	TRBV5-1	NA	TRBJ2-3	CASSREGGPKGPDTQYF	TGCGCCAGCAGCCGAGAGGGGGGACCCAAGGGTCCAGATACGCAGTATTTT
many	TRBV7-2	NA	TRBJ2-7	CASSLVSHEQYF	TGTGCCAGCAGCTTAGTGAGTCACGAGCAGTACTTC
few	TRBV11-2	TRBD1	TRBJ1-2	CASRLTGGEDHYGYTF	TGTGCCAGCAGACTAACAGGGGGCGAAGACCACTATGGCTACACCTTC
many	TRBV6-1	NA	TRBJ2-7	CASSEGPALSYEQYF	TGTGCCAGCAGTGAAGGACCAGCGCTTTCCTACGAGCAGTACTTC
NA	TRBV20-1	NA	TRBJ2-3	CSARLVPDTQYF	TGCAGTGCTCGTCTCGTCCCAGATACGCAGTATTTT
few	TRBV5-1	NA	TRBJ2-7	CASSLGDKPYEQYF	TGCGCCAGCAGCTTAGGGGACAAGCCCTACGAGCAGTACTTC
NA	TRBV2	TRBD2	TRBJ2-5	CASSEIVSGRGMTQYF	TGTGCCAGCAGTGAAATCGTTAGCGGGAGAGGAATGACCCAGTACTTC
NA	TRBV5-6	NA	TRBJ2-1	CASSLFRGQAYNEQFF	TGTGCCAGCAGCTTGTTCCGGGGGCAAGCCTACAATGAGCAGTTCTTC
many	TRBV7-6	NA	TRBJ2-7	CASSLTHPYEQYF	TGTGCCAGCAGCTTAACACACCCCTACGAGCAGTACTTC
many	TRBV6-1	NA	TRBJ1-2	CASSSKPIRHYGYTF	TGTGCCAGCAGTTCTAAACCAATTCGACACTATGGCTACACCTTC
few	TRBV7-9	TRBD2	TRBJ2-1	CASSTKGLGYEQFF	TGTGCCAGCAGCACAAAAGGACTAGGTTACGAGCAGTTCTTC
many	TRBV7-2	NA	TRBJ1-6	CASSLGGLSSYNSPLHF	TGTGCCAGCAGCTTAGGGGGCCTTAGCTCCTATAATTCACCCCTCCACTTT
NA	TRBV12-3/TRBV12-4	TRBD1	TRBJ2-7	CASSLTGGSAYEQYF	TGTGCCAGCAGTCTAACAGGGGGGTCTGCCTACGAGCAGTACTTC
NA	TRBV19	NA	TRBJ1-1	CASSTPPRYSTEAFF	TGTGCCAGTAGTACCCCCCCCCGCTATAGCACTGAAGCTTTCTTT
many	TRBV7-2	TRBD2	TRBJ2-1	CASRTAGTSGINEQFF	TGTGCCAGCAGAACTGCCGGGACTAGCGGAATAAATGAGCAGTTCTTC